Shown below are 2 T cell receptor beta chains from a single sample sequenced in a study of tumor and adjacent non-tumor tissue in lung cancer. No cell sorting was done before RNA was extracted from the tissue. The library came from three nested PCR rounds adapted from ARM-PCR protocols. One entry per CDR3 protein results from TCRdb running MiXCR on the multiplex PCR reads. The sample lists 120,000 or so distinct CDR3 sequences, around three fifths occurring once. The source material was lung tumor tissue. Source of these receptors: a man aged 25 to 45 with non-small cell lung cancer.

Concerning this clonotype: In this CDR3 the conserved last residue, phenylalanine or tryptophan, is missing, so a read error is likely. The chain carries TRBV4-2 and TRBJ2-7, with a tentative D call TRBD1 (6 bases). Looked up from germline, CDR1 is LGHNA and CDR2 is YNFKEQ. The V end lost 4 bases, the J end lost 2 bases, and 18 bases lay between the germline ends. The CDR3 contains 16 residues. This chain's CDR3 is CASSLDRTDLPYEQYI. As DNA, the CDR3 is TGTGCCAGCAGCCTAGACCGGACAGATCTACCCTACGAGCAGTACATC.

As DNA, the CDR3 is TGTGCCAGCACCCCCCGCGACATGGAGTGCACTGAAGCTTTCTTT. Encoded protein: CASTPRDMECTEAFF. V is TRBV7-9 and J is TRBJ1-1, with D unresolved. The CDR3 has 15 residues. Germline CDR1 reads SEHNR; CDR2 reads FQNEAQ (reference sequence). The V end was cut by 7 bases, the J end by 4 bases, with 19 bases between.